This T cell receptor beta chain is from a study of blood T cell repertoires in COVID-19. Study as a whole: PBMCs, B-cell-depleted T cells, or T cells provided the cDNA or gDNA that made up the material.

There are 16 residues in the CDR3. V lost 2 bases to trimming and J lost 0 bases; unmatched junction nucleotides: 6. Germline loops: CDR1 LNHDA, CDR2 SQIVND (reference sequence). Per the original methods: It was from reference gene primer amplification that nucleated cell counts were estimated. The data were produced by immunoSEQ multiplex PCR, yet TCRdb's version contains in-frame clones alone and is incomplete. V, J and clone size were drawn from that table, and D and trimming were deduced from the DNA. The table shows some 270,000 clones, with about 90% occurring only once. Recruits, aged roughly 18 to 100 years, lived in 20 to 30 US areas. Cohort assignment relied on participant-reported clinical history.

This TCR was recovered from a woman under 40 with acute COVID-19. The sequenced sample was PBMCs or T cells enriched from blood (not recorded which). The chain links TRBV19 to TRBJ2-7, with 8 nucleotides matching TRBD1. The CDR3 reads CASSIKWTGSSYEQYF. CDR3 sequence (DNA): TGTGCCAGTAGTATAAAGTGGACAGGGAGCTCCTACGAGCAGTACTTC.